This entry concerns a single T cell receptor beta chain. This sample is part of a study of control samples from healthy donors and cancer patients. CDR3 length: 12 amino acids. Germline values: CDR1 SGHVS, CDR2 FQNEAQ. The V gene lost 5 bases and the J gene lost 5 bases, with 9 bases spanning the gap. The table came from immunoSEQ multiplex PCR; TCRdb's copy has only in-frame clones and leaves some out. The sample gives about 30,000 clones, 85% of which show up once; 6.5% to 8.5% is in the top ten. The chain recombines TRBV7-8 with TRBJ2-5; D remains ambiguous. The sequence derives from a woman in her sixties or seventies with head and neck cancer. The sequencing input was PBMCs. CDR3 in DNA: TGTGCCAGCAGCCGAATGCTGGAGACCCAGTACTTC. Translation: CASSRMLETQYF.